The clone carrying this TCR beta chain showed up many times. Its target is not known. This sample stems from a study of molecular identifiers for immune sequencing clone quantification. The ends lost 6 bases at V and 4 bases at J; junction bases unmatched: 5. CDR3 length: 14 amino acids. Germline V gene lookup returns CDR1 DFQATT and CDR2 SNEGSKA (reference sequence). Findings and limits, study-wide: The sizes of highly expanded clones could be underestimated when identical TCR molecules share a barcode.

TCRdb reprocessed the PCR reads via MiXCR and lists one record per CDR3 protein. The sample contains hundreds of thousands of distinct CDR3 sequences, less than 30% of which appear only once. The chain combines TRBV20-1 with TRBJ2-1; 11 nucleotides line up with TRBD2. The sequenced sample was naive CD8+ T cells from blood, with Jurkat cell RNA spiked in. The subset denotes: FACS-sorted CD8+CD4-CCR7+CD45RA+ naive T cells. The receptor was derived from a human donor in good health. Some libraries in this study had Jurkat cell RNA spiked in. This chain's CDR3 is CSAQGLADYNEQFF. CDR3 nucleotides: TGCAGTGCCCAGGGACTAGCGGATTACAATGAGCAGTTCTTC.